This T cell receptor (beta chain) is drawn from a study of blood T cells in healthy people across ages. Findings and limits, study-wide: Higher diversity, along with more naive CD4+ cells, distinguished long-lived donors from aged donors. Expanded clonotype shifts may have been confounded, as the donors had an unknown CMV status.

A sample-barcoded 5' primer and a J-beta primer mix were used in a second PCR of roughly 6 to 12 cycles. MiXCR, run by TCRdb on the 5' RACE reads, gives a single entry per CDR3 protein. The sample lists approximately 850,000 distinct CDR3 sequences; under 45% were seen once. On this clonotype itself: The antigen is unknown.

The CDR3 totals 19 residues. CDR1 is SQVTM and CDR2 is ANQGSEA in the germline V gene. The V end lost 0 bases, the J end lost 0 bases, and 23 bases lay between the germline ends. Material: blood. The sequence came from a man aged 55 to 70 in good health. V and J are TRBV29-1 and TRBJ1-2; D unresolved. CDR3 nucleotide sequence: TGCAGCGTTGAAGAGGGGAGTTCGAGACGCCGGCTTTCTAACTATGGCTACACCTTC. This codes for CSVEEGSSRRRLSNYGYTF.